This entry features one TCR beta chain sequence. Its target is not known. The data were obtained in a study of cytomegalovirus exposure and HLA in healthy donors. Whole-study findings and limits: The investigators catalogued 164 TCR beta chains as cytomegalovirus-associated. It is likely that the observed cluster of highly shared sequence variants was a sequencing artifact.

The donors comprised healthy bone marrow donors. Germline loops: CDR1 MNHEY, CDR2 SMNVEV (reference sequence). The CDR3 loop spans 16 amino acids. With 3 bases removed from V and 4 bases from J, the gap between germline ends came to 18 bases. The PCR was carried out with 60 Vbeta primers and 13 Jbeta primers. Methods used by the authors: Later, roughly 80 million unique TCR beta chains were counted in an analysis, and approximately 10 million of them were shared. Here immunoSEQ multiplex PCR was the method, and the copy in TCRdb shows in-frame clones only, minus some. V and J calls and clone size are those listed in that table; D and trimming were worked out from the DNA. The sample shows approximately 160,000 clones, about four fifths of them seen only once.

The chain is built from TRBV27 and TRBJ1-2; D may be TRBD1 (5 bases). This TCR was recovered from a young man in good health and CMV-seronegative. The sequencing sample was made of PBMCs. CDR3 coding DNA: TGTGCCAGCAGTTTTAAGGTCCAGGGTGGTATCTATGGCTACACCTTC. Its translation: CASSFKVQGGIYGYTF.